One sample yielded the 23 T cell receptor beta chains listed below, sequenced in a study of type 1 regulatory T cells. MiXCR was run by TCRdb on the reads, yielding one entry per CDR3 protein. The sample holds some 5,800 distinct CDR3 sequences, 27% seen once. These receptors have no known antigen. Source material: cultured T cells, either the whole culture or a sorted T cell fraction (not recorded which). Regarding subset: Tr1-enriched cell product generated in vitro against host alloantigens. These receptors were taken from a human donor in good health.

The chain combines TRBV10-3 with TRBJ2-7, with TRBD2 identical over 13 bases. V gave up 0 bases and J gave up 7 bases; unmatched junction bases: 15. CDR3 length: 19 amino acids. Germline CDR1 reads ENHRY; CDR2 reads SYGVKD. Here the CDR3 reads CAISESPRLAGGNAGEQYF. DNA of the CDR3: TGTGCCATCAGTGAGTCTCCACGACTAGCGGGAGGCAACGCAGGGGAGCAGTACTTC.

This clonotype ranks as medium-sized (0.01 to 0.1%). This chain connects TRBV7-2 to TRBJ1-1; TRBD1 is a possible D gene (5 bases). Trimming took off 6 bases at V and 7 bases at J, with 15 bases between the two ends. CDR3 length equals 13 residues. Germline loops: CDR1 SGHTA, CDR2 FQGNSA. The CDR3 region has the DNA TGTGCCAGCAGATTGCTCAGGGTGGGTGAAGCTTTCTTT. The encoded protein is CASRLLRVGEAFF.

In this sample, this clonotype is medium-sized. The chain carries TRBV20-1 and TRBJ2-1; 7 bases are shared with TRBD2. Germline CDR1 is DFQATT and CDR2 is SNEGSKA (reference sequence). V shed 4 bases, J shed 4 bases, and the junction held 4 bases outside the gene matches. The CDR3 loop spans 13 amino acids. The CDR3 protein is CSATGLTYNEQFF. For the CDR3, the DNA is TGCAGTGCTACGGGACTAACGTACAATGAGCAGTTCTTC.

This clonotype was seen many times. CDR3 DNA sequence: TGTGCCAGCACCCCTTTCCGCTCCTATAATTCACCCCTCCACTTT. The encoded protein is CASTPFRSYNSPLHF. V and J are TRBV6-5 and TRBJ1-6, with D unresolved. Germline loops: CDR1 MNHEY, CDR2 SVGAGI. CDR3 length: 15 amino acids. Trimming stripped 7 bases from V and 0 bases from J, with 10 bases between.

The rearrangement links TRBV7-9 to TRBJ2-1; no clear D gene. The germline V gene has CDR1 SEHNR and CDR2 FQNEAQ (reference sequence). The CDR3 runs 13 residues. The V gene lost 2 bases and the J gene lost 9 bases, with 11 bases spanning the gap. Here the CDR3 reads CASSLNLPSEQFF. Written as DNA, the CDR3 is TGTGCCAGCAGCTTAAATCTCCCGAGTGAGCAGTTCTTC.

Within the sample, this clonotype is medium-sized (0.01 to 0.1%). The rearrangement uses TRBV4-3 and TRBJ1-2; no reliable D call. Germline V gene lookup returns CDR1 LGHNA and CDR2 YSLEER. The germline V and J ends were trimmed by 4 bases and 2 bases, with 14 bases remaining between them. The CDR3 sequence is 15 residues long. CDR3 loop: CASSPNLVLNYGYTF. In DNA, the CDR3 is TGCGCCAGCAGCCCAAACCTAGTCCTAAACTATGGCTACACCTTC.

This clonotype is medium-sized by share. V gene TRBV3-1 combines with J gene TRBJ2-7; D remains ambiguous. With 3 bases removed from V and 1 base from J, the gap between germline ends came to 13 bases. This CDR3 is 15 amino acids long. Germline V gives CDR1 LGHDT, CDR2 YNNKEL (reference sequence). CDR3 DNA sequence: TGTGCCAGCAGCCAGGGTCCGGTTTATTCCTACGAGCAGTACTTC. Translation gives CASSQGPVYSYEQYF.

By share of the sample, this clonotype is medium-sized. V and J are TRBV10-3 and TRBJ2-7; TRBD2 agrees at 8 bases. V trimming: 4 bases; J trimming: 3 bases; junction bases outside the gene matches: 2. The CDR3 is 13 residues long. CDR1 and CDR2 (germline): ENHRY, SYGVKD. CDR3 loop: CAISATSVYEQYF. CDR3 coding DNA: TGTGCCATCAGTGCGACTAGCGTCTACGAGCAGTACTTC.

This clonotype was recorded at least ten times. The chain carries TRBV12-3 or TRBV12-4 and TRBJ1-1; D perhaps matches TRBD1 (5 bases). Between the trimmed V and J ends, which lost 3 bases and 2 bases, there was a span of 10 bases. This CDR3 contains 14 residues. In DNA, the CDR3 is TGTGCCAGCAGTTTGAAGAGGGGTAACACTGAAGCTTTCTTT. Protein: CASSLKRGNTEAFF.

This clonotype is labeled as medium-sized. The chain combines TRBV5-4 with TRBJ2-5, with D tentatively TRBD2 (6 bases). Germline V lookup: CDR1 SGHNT, CDR2 YYREEE (reference sequence). The V end was cut by 4 bases, the J end by 5 bases, with 12 bases between. There are 13 residues in the CDR3. CDR3: CASSRIGGETQYF. The CDR3 DNA sequence: TGTGCCAGCAGCCGCATAGGAGGGGAGACCCAGTACTTC.

This clonotype is medium-sized by share. CDR3 nucleotide sequence: TGTGCCAGCAGCCAAGTCGCGCCCTCCTACGAGCAGTACTTC. Protein sequence: CASSQVAPSYEQYF. V usage is TRBV4-2 and J usage is TRBJ2-7, with unresolved D. V shed 1 base and J shed 0 bases, with 7 bases lying between them. Germline CDR1 and CDR2: LGHNA and YNFKEQ. This CDR3 region has 14 residues.

Relative to its sample, this clonotype is medium-sized (0.01 to 0.1%). The chain has TRBV5-1 and TRBJ2-2; tentatively, D is TRBD1 (5 bases). CDR1 is SGHRS and CDR2 is YFSETQ in the germline V gene. The V end was cut by 1 base, the J end by 6 bases, with 13 bases between. There are 15 residues in the CDR3. The CDR3 loop reads CASSLRVTGSGELFF. The CDR3 DNA is TGCGCCAGCAGCTTGAGAGTTACAGGTTCCGGGGAGCTGTTTTTT.

Relative to its sample, this clonotype is medium-sized. The CDR3 DNA reads as TGTGCCAGCAGTTTGGATCAGGATGAAAAACTGTTTTTT. Translation gives CASSLDQDEKLFF. The V and J genes are TRBV28 and TRBJ1-4; unclear D gene. The CDR3 length is 13 residues. Germline CDR1 and CDR2: MDHEN and SYDVKM. V lost 3 bases, J lost 6 bases, and 8 bases lay in between. Full variable domain (missing parts from reference TRBV28 and TRBJ1-4): DVKVTQSSRYLVKRTGEKVFLECVQDMDHENMFWYRQDPGLGLRLIYFSYDVKMKEKGDIPEGYSVSREKKERFSLILESASTNQTSMYLCASSLDQDEKLFFGSGTQLSVL.

This chain connects TRBV27 to TRBJ2-7; the match to TRBD2 covers 7 bases. This CDR3 spans 14 amino acids. Unmatched junction bases numbered 6, after V lost 6 bases and J lost 1 base. Germline V CDR1 and CDR2: MNHEY, SMNVEV (reference sequence). CDR3 DNA: TGTGCCAGCAGGAGAGCGGGACCTTCCTACGAGCAGTACTTC. This codes for CASRRAGPSYEQYF.

With regard to this clonotype: The junction differs from germline at one of its ends, possibly a read error. The chain combines TRBV5-8 with TRBJ1-1, with D perhaps TRBD1 (5 bases). Germline CDR1 is SGHTS and CDR2 is YDEGEE. This CDR3 is built from 14 residues. CDR3 loop: CASSWGTGNTEAFF. The CDR3 nucleotides are TGCGCCAGCAGCTGGGGAACAGGGAACACTGAAGCTTTCTTT.

This clonotype is termed medium-sized. In DNA, the CDR3 is TGTGCCAGTAGGCTAGATAGCCACAATGAGCAGTTCTTC. Its protein product is CASRLDSHNEQFF. This chain joins TRBV19 and TRBJ2-1; D is uncertain. CDR3 length: 13 amino acids. Deletions cut 6 bases from V and 5 bases from J, with 11 bases between. From germline, CDR1 is LNHDA and CDR2 SQIVND (reference sequence).

This clonotype was counted many times. Relative to the germline gene, one junction end is altered; a read error may explain this. V is TRBV7-7 and J is TRBJ2-1, with 14 bases fitting TRBD2. The germline V gene has CDR1 SSHAT and CDR2 FNYEAQ (reference sequence). The CDR3 has 15 amino acids. CDR3 DNA: TGTGCTAGCAGCCCAGGACTAGCGGGAGGTACTGAGCAGTTCTTC. Its protein is CASSPGLAGGTEQFF.

This chain joins TRBV12-3 or TRBV12-4 and TRBJ2-3; the D gene could be TRBD1 or TRBD2 (6 bases each). The ends were cut back, 1 base at V and 1 base at J, with 9 bases in the middle. This CDR3 has 15 residues. The CDR3 loop is CASSLGGAGTDTQYF. The CDR3 DNA is TGTGCCAGCAGTTTAGGGGGGGCCGGCACAGATACGCAGTATTTT.

This clonotype showed up many times. The V call is TRBV20-1, the J call TRBJ2-7, with unresolved D. This CDR3 has 13 amino acids. From germline, CDR1 is DFQATT and CDR2 SNEGSKA (reference sequence). Trimming pared 5 bases from V and 2 bases from J, leaving 13 bases between. The chain's CDR3 is CSALRLETYEQYF. The CDR3 nucleotides are TGCAGTGCTCTGAGACTGGAGACCTACGAGCAGTACTTC.

The chain is built from TRBV9 and TRBJ2-3; unclear D gene. The CDR3 loop spans 13 amino acids. The germline gives CDR1 SGDLS, CDR2 YYNGEE. Trimming took off 3 bases at V and 9 bases at J, with 14 bases between the two ends. In nucleotides, the CDR3 is TGTGCCAGCAGCGACGACTTGCTTAACACGCAGTATTTT. This codes for CASSDDLLNTQYF.

V is TRBV5-1 and J is TRBJ2-3; 11 bases are shared with TRBD2. CDR1 and CDR2 from the germline V gene are SGHRS and YFSETQ. This CDR3 region has 16 residues. The J segment lost 4 bases and the V segment lost 4 bases, leaving 8 bases of the junction unmatched. DNA for the CDR3: TGCGCCAGCAGCCTACTAGCGGGAGAGCCGGCAGATACGCAGTATTTT. Translation: CASSLLAGEPADTQYF.

By share, this clonotype ranks as medium-sized (0.01 to 0.1%). The CDR3 nucleotides read TGTGCCAGCAGCTCCACCAGCGGGACTAGCGATGAGCAGTTCTTC. It is translated as CASSSTSGTSDEQFF. The V call is TRBV5-4, the J call TRBJ2-1; 10 bases match TRBD2. The CDR3 totals 15 residues. The trim removed 3 bases at V and 8 bases at J, leaving 8 bases unmatched. In germline, CDR1 is SGHNT, CDR2 YYREEE (reference sequence).

Only a few counts were recorded for this clonotype. The chain is built from TRBV28 and TRBJ1-5, with D unclear. Germline V gene sequence: CDR1 MDHEN, CDR2 SYDVKM. V lost 4 bases and J 1 base, leaving 8 bases between the germline ends. The CDR3 spans 14 residues. The CDR3 nucleotides are TGTGCCAGCAGTTCGCCGGCGAGCAATCAGCCCCAGCATTTT. Translated, it gives CASSSPASNQPQHF.